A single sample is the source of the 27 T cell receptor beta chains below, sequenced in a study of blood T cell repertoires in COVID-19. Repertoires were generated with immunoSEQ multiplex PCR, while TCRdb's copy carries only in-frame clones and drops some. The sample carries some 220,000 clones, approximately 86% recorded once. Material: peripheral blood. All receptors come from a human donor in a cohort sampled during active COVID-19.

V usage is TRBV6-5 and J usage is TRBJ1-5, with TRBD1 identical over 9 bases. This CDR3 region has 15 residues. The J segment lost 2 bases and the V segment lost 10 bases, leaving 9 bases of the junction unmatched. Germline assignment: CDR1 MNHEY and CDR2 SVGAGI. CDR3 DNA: TGTGCCACCCTTATCCGGGACAGGGGCAATCAGCCCCAGCATTTT. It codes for CATLIRDRGNQPQHF.

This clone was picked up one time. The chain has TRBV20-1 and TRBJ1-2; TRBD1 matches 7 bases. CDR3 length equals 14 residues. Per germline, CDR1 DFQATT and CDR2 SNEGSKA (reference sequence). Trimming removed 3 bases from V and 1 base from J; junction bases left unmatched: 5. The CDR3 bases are TGCAGTGCTAGTGACAGGGTTGGTAACTATGGCTACACCTTC. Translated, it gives CSASDRVGNYGYTF.

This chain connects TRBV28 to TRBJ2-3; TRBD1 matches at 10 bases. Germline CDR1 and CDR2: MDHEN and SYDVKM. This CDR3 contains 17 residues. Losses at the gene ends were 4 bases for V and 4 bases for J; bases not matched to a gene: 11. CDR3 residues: CASSSAPGQGFPDTQYF. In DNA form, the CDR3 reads TGTGCCAGCAGTTCGGCCCCGGGACAGGGGTTCCCAGATACGCAGTATTTT. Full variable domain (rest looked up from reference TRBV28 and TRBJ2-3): DVKVTQSSRYLVKRTGEKVFLECVQDMDHENMFWYRQDPGLGLRLIYFSYDVKMKEKGDIPEGYSVSREKKERFSLILESASTNQTSMYLCASSSAPGQGFPDTQYFGPGTRLTVL.

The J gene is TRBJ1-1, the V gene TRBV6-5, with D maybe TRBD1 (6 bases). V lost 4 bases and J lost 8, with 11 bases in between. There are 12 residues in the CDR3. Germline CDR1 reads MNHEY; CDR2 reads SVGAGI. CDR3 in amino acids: CASSSPTGEAFF. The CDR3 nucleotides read TGTGCCAGCAGTTCTCCGACAGGAGAAGCTTTCTTT.

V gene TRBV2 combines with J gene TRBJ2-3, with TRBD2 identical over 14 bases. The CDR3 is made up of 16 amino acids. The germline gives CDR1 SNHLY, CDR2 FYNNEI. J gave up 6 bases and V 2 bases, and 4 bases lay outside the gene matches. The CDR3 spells CASSEQGLAGADTQYF. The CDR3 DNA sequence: TGTGCCAGCAGTGAACAGGGACTAGCGGGAGCCGATACGCAGTATTTT.

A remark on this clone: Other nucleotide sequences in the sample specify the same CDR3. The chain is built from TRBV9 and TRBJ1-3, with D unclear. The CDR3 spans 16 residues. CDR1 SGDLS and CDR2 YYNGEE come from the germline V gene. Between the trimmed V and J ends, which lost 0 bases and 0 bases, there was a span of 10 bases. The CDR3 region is CASSVDRPSSGNTIYF. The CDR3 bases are TGTGCCAGCAGCGTAGACAGACCGAGCTCTGGAAACACCATATATTTT.

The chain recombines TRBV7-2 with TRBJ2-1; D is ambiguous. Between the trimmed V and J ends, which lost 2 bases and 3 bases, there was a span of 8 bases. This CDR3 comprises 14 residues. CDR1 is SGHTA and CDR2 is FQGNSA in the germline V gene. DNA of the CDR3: TGTGCCAGCAGCTTACGCCAGGACTACAATGAGCAGTTCTTC. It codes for CASSLRQDYNEQFF.

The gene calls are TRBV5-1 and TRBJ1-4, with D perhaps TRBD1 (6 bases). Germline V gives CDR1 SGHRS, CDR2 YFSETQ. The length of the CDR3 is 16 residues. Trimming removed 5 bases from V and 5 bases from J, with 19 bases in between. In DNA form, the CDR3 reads TGCGCCAGCAGACCCGCGGGAGGACAGACGAATGAAAAACTGTTTTTT. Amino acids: CASRPAGGQTNEKLFF.

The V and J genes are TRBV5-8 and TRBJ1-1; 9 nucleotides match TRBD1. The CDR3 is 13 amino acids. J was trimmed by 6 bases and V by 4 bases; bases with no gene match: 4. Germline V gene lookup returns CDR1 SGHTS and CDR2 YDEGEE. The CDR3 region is CASSPDRGAEAFF. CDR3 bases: TGTGCCAGCAGCCCGGACAGGGGTGCTGAAGCTTTCTTT.

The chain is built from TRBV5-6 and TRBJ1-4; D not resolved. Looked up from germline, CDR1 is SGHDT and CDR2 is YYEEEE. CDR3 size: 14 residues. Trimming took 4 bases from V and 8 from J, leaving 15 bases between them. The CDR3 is CASSPSGRKEKLFF. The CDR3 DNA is TGTGCCAGCAGCCCCTCAGGCAGGAAGGAAAAACTGTTTTTT.

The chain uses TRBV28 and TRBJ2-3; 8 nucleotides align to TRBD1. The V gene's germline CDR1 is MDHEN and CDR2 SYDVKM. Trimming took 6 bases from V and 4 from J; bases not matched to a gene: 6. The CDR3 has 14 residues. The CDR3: CASREQGEADTQYF. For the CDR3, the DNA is TGTGCCAGCAGGGAACAGGGGGAGGCAGATACGCAGTATTTT.

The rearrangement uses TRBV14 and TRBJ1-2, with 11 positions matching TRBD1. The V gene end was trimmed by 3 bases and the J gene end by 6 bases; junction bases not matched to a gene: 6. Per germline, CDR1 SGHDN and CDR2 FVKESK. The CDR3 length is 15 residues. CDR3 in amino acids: CASSHLGTGGDGYTF. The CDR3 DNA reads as TGTGCCAGCAGCCACCTCGGGACAGGGGGTGATGGCTACACCTTC.

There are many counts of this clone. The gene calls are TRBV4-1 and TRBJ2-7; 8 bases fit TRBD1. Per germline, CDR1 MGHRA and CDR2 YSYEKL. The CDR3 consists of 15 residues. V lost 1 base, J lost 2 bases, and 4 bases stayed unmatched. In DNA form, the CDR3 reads TGCGCCAGCAGCCAAGCGGGACAGGAAGCCTACGAGCAGTACTTC. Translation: CASSQAGQEAYEQYF.

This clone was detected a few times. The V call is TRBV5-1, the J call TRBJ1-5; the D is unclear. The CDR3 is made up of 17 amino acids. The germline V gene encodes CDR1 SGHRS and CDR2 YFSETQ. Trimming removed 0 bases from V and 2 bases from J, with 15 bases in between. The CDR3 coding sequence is TGCGCCAGCAGCTTGGCGGGGAGGGTGGACGGCAATCAGCCCCAGCATTTT. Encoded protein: CASSLAGRVDGNQPQHF.

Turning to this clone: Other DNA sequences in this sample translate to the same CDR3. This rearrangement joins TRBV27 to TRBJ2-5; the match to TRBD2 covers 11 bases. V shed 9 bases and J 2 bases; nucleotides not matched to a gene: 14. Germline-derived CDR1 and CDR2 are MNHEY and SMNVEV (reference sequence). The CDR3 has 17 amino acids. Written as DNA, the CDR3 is TGTGCCAGTCCTCACCAGTGGGGACTAGCGGATCAAGAGACCCAGTACTTC. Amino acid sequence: CASPHQWGLADQETQYF.

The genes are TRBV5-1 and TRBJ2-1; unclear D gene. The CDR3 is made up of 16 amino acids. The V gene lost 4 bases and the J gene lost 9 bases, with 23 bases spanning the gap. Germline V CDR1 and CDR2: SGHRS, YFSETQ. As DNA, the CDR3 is TGCGCCAGCAGCCAAGACGCAACCTACGGGTCCGGTGAGCAGTTCTTC. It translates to CASSQDATYGSGEQFF.

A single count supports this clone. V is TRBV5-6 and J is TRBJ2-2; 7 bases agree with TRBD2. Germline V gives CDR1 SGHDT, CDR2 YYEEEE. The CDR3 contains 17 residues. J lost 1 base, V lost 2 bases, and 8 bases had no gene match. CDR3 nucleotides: TGTGCCAGCAGCTTCCGGCCAGGCGGGGGGAACACCGGGGAGCTGTTTTTT. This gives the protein CASSFRPGGGNTGELFF.

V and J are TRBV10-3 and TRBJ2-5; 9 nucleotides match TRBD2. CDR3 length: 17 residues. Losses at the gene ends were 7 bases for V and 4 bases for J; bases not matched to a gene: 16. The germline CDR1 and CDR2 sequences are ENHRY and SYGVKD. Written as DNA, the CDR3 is TGTGCCATCAAGGGCTCAGGAGCGGGGGGTTTGTCAGAGACCCAGTACTTC. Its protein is CAIKGSGAGGLSETQYF.

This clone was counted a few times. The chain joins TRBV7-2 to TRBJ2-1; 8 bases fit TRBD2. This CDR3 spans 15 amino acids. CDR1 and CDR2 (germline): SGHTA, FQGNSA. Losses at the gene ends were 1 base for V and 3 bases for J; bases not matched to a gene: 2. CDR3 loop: CASSLVTSDYNEQFF. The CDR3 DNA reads TGTGCCAGCAGCTTAGTGACTAGCGACTACAATGAGCAGTTCTTC.

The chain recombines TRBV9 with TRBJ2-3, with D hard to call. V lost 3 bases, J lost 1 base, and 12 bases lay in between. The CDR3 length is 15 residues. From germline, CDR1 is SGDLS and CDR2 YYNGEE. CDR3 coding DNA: TGTGCCAGCAGCGAGGCTAGTTGGGGCACAGATACGCAGTATTTT. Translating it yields CASSEASWGTDTQYF.

CDR3 sequence (DNA): TGCGCCAGCAGCTTGGGTGGTAGAACCTACAATGAGCAGTTCTTC. Amino acid sequence: CASSLGGRTYNEQFF. J is TRBJ2-1 and V is TRBV5-1; D unresolved. Trimming removed 0 bases at V and 2 bases at J, with 9 bases between. This CDR3 comprises 15 residues. Looked up from germline, CDR1 is SGHRS and CDR2 is YFSETQ.

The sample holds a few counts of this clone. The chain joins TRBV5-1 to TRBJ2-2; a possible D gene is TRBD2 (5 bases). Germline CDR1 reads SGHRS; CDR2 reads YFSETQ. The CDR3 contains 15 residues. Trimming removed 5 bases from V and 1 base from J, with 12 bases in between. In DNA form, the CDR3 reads TGCGCCAGCAGTTCCCAAGGGAGGAACACCGGGGAGCTGTTTTTT. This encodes CASSSQGRNTGELFF.

The CDR3 DNA reads TGTGCCAGCTCACCGTCCACAGGGCTTGGACGTGAAAAACTGTTTTTT. Its translation: CASSPSTGLGREKLFF. J is TRBJ1-4 and V is TRBV18; possible D gene TRBD1, 6 bases. The CDR3 totals 16 residues. Germline lookup yields CDR1 KGHSH and CDR2 LQKENI. Trimming left V 3 bases short and J 7 bases short, with 18 bases between.

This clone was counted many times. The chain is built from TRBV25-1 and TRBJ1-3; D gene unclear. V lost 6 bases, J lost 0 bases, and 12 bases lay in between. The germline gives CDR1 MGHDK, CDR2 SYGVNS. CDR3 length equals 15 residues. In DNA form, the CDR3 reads TGTGCCAGCAGCTCGGACTCCCTCTCTGGAAACACCATATATTTT. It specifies CASSSDSLSGNTIYF.

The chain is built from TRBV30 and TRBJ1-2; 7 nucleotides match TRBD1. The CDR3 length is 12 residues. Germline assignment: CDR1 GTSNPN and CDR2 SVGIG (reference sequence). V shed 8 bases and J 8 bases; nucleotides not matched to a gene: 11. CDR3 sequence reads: CALHLSGGGYTF. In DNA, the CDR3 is TGTGCCCTGCACCTCTCAGGGGGAGGCTACACCTTC.

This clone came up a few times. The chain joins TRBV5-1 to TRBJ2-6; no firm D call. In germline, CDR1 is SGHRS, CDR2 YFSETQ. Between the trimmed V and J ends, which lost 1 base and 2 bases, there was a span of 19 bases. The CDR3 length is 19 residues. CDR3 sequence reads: CASSLLVTRPIPGANVLTF. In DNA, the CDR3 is TGCGCCAGCAGCTTGCTCGTCACCCGTCCTATACCTGGGGCCAACGTCCTGACTTTC. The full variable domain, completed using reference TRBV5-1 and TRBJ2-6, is KAGVTQTPRYLIKTRGQQVTLSCSPISGHRSVSWYQQTPGQGLQFLFEYFSETQRNKGNFPGRFSGRQFSNSRSEMNVSTLELGDSALYLCASSLLVTRPIPGANVLTFGAGSRLTVL.

Here the CDR3 DNA reads TGTGCCAGCAGTTGGCCACCCTCCTCCTACGAGCAGTACTTC. It specifies CASSWPPSSYEQYF. The rearrangement uses TRBV28 and TRBJ2-7, with D unresolved. This CDR3 is 14 amino acids long. V lost 4 bases and J 0 bases, leaving 10 bases between the germline ends. In germline, CDR1 is MDHEN, CDR2 SYDVKM.